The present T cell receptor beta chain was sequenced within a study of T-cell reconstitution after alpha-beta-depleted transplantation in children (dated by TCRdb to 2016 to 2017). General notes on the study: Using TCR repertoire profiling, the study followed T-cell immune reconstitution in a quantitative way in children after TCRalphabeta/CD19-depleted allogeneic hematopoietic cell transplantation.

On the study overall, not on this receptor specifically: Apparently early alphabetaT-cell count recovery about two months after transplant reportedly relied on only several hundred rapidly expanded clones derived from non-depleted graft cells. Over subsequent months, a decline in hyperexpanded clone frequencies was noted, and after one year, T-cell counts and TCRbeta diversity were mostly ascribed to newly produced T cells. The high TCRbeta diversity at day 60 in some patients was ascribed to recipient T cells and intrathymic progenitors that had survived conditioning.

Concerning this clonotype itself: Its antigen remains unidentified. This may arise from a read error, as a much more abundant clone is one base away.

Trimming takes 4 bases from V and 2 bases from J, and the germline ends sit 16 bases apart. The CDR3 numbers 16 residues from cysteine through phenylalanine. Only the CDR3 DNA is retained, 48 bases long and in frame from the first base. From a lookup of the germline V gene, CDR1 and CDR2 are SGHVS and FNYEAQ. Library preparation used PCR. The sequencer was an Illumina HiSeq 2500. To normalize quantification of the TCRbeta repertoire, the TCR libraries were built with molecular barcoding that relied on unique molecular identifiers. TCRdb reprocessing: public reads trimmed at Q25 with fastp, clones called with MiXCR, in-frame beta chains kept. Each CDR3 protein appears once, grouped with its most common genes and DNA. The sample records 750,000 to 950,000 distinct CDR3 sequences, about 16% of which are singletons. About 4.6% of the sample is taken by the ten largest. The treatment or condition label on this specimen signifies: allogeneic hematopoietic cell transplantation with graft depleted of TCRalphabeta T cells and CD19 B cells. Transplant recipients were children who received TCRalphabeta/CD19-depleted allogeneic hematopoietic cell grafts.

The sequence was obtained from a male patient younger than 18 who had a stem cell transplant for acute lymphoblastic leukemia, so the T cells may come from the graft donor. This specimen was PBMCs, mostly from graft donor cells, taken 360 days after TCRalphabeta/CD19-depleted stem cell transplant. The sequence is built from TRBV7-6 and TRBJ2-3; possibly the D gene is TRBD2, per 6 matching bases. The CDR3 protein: CASSSRGGAYTDTQYF. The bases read TGTGCCAGCAGCTCCCGTGGAGGGGCCTACACAGATACGCAGTATTTT.